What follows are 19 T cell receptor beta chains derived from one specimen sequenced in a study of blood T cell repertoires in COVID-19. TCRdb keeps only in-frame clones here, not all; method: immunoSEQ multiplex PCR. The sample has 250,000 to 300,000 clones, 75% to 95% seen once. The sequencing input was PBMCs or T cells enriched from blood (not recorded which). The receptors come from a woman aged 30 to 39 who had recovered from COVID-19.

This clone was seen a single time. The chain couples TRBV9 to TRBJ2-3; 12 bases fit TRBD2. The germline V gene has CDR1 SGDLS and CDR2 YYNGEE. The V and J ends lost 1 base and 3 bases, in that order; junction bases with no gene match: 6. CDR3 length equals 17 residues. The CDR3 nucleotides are TGTGCCAGCAGCGTAACCGGACTAGCGGGAATTACAGATACGCAGTATTTT. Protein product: CASSVTGLAGITDTQYF. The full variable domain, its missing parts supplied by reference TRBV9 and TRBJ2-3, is DSGVTQTPKHLITATGQRVTLRCSPRSGDLSVYWYQQSLDQGLQFLIQYYNGEERAKGNILERFSAQQFPDLHSELNLSSLELGDSALYFCASSVTGLAGITDTQYFGPGTRLTVL.

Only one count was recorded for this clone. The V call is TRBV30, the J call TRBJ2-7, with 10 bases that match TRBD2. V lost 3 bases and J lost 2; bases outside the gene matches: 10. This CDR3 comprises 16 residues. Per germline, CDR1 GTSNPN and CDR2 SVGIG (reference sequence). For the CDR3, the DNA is TGTGCCTGGAGCGACCTAGCGGGAGAAGGGCCCTACGAGCAGTACTTC. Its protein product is CAWSDLAGEGPYEQYF.

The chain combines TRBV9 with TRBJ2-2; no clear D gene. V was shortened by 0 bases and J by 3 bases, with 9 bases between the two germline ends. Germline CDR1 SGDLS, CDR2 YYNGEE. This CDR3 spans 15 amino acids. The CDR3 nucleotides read TGTGCCAGCAGCGTAGGTAGCAGTGACACCGGGGAGCTGTTTTTT. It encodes CASSVGSSDTGELFF.

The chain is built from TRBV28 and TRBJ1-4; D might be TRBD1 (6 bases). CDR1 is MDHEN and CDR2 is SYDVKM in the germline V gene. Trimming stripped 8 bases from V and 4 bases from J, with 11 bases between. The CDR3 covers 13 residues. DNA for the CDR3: TGTGCCAGCCATCAGGGGAATAATGAAAAACTGTTTTTT. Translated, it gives CASHQGNNEKLFF.

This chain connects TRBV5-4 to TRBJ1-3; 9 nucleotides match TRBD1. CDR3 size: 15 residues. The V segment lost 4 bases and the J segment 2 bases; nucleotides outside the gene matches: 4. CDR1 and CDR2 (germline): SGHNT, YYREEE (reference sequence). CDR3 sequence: CASSRRDRAGNTIYF. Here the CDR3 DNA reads TGTGCCAGCAGCCGTCGGGACAGGGCTGGAAACACCATATATTTT.

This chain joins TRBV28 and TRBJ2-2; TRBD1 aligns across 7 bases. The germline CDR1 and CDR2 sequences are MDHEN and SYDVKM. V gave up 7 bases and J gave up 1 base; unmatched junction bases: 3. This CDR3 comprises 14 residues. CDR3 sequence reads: CASKGTENTGELFF. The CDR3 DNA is TGTGCCAGCAAAGGGACAGAGAACACCGGGGAGCTGTTTTTT. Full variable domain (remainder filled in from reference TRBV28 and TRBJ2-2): DVKVTQSSRYLVKRTGEKVFLECVQDMDHENMFWYRQDPGLGLRLIYFSYDVKMKEKGDIPEGYSVSREKKERFSLILESASTNQTSMYLCASKGTENTGELFFGEGSRLTVL.

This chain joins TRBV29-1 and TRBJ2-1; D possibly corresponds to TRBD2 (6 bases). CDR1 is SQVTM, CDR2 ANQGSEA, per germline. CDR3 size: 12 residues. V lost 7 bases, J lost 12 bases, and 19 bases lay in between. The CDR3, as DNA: TGCAGCGCTAGAGACACCGGGACTGCGCAGTTCTTC. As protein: CSARDTGTAQFF.

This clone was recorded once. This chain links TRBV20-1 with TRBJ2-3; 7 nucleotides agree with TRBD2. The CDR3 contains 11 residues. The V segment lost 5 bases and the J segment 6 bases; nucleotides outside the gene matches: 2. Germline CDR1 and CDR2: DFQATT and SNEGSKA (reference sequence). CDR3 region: CSAGRVDTQYF. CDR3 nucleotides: TGCAGTGCTGGGAGGGTGGATACGCAGTATTTT.

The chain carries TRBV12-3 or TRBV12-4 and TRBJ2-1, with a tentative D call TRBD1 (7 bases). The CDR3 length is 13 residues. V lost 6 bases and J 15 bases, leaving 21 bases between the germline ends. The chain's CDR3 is CASSLGGWDSPFF. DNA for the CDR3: TGTGCCAGCAGCCTGGGGGGTTGGGACAGCCCGTTCTTC.

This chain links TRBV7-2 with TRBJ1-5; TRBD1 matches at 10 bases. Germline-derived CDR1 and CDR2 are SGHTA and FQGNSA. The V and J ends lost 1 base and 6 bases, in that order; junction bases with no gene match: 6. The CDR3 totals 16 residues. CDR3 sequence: CASSLVGGQGGQPQHF. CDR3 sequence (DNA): TGTGCCAGCAGCTTAGTGGGCGGACAGGGGGGTCAGCCCCAGCATTTT.

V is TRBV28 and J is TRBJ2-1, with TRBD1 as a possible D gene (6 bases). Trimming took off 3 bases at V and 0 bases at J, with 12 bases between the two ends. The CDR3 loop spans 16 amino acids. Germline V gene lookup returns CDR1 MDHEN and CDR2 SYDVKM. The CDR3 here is CASSFSRQASYNEQFF. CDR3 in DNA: TGTGCCAGCAGTTTTAGTCGACAGGCCTCCTACAATGAGCAGTTCTTC.

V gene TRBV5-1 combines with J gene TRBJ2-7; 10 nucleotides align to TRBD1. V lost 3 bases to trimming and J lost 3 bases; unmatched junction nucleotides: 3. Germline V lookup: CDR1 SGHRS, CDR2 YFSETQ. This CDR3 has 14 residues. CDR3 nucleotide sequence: TGCGCCAGCAGCTGGGGGACAGGGGTCTACGAGCAGTACTTC. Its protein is CASSWGTGVYEQYF.

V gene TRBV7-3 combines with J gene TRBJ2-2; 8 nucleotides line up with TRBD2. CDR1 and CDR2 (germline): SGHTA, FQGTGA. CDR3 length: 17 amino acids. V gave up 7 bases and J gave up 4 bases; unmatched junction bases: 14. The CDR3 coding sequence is TGTGCCAGCAAGATGCCAGGAGCGGGAGAAGTCACCGGGGAGCTGTTTTTT. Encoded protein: CASKMPGAGEVTGELFF.

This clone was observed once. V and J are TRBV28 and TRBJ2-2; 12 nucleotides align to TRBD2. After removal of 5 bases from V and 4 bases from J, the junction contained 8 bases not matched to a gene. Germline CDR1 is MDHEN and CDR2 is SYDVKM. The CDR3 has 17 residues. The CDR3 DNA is TGTGCCAGCAGTCGACTAGCGGGAGCGATGGGCACCGGGGAGCTGTTTTTT. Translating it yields CASSRLAGAMGTGELFF.

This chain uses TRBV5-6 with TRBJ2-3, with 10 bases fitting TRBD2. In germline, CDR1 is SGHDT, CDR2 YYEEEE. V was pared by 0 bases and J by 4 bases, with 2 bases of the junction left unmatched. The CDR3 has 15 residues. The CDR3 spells CASSLGSGRADTQYF. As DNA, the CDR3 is TGTGCCAGCAGCTTGGGGAGCGGGAGGGCAGATACGCAGTATTTT.

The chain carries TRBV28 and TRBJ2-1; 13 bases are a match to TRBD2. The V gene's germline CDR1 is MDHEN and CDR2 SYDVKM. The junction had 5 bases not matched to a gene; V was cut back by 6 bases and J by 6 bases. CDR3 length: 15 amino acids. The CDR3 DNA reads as TGTGCCAGCAGCCCGGGACTAGCGGGAAGCAATGAGCAGTTCTTC. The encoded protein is CASSPGLAGSNEQFF. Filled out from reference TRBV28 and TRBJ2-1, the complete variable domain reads DVKVTQSSRYLVKRTGEKVFLECVQDMDHENMFWYRQDPGLGLRLIYFSYDVKMKEKGDIPEGYSVSREKKERFSLILESASTNQTSMYLCASSPGLAGSNEQFFGPGTRLTVL.

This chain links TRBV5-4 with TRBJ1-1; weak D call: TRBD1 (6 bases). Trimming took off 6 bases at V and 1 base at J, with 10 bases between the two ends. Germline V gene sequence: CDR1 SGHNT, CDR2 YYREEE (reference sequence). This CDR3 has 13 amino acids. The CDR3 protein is CASTRDTNTEAFF. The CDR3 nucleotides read TGTGCCAGCACCCGGGACACGAACACTGAAGCTTTCTTT.

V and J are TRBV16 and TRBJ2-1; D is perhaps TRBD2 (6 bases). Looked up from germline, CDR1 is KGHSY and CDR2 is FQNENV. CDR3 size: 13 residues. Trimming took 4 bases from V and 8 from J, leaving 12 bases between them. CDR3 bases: TGTGCCAGCAGCCGTAAAGGGGAGGATGAGCAGTTCTTC. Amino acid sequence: CASSRKGEDEQFF. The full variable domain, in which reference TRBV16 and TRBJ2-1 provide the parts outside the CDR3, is GEEVAQTPKHLVRGEGQKAKLYCAPIKGHSYVFWYQQVLKNEFKFLISFQNENVFDETGMPKERFSAKCLPNSPCSLEIQATKLEDSAVYFCASSRKGEDEQFFGPGTRLTVL.

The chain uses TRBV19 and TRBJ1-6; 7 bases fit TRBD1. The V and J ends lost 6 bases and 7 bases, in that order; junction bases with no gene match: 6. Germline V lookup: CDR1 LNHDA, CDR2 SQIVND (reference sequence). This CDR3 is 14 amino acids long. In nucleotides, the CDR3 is TGTGCCAGTAGCCCGGACAGGCAAAATTCACCCCTCCACTTT. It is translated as CASSPDRQNSPLHF.